Listed below are T cell receptor beta chains from one sample, sequenced in a study of blood T cells in healthy people across ages. From the 5' RACE reads, TCRdb called clonotypes with MiXCR, one entry per CDR3 protein. The profile covers roughly 1,500,000 distinct CDR3 sequences, with roughly 40% appearing a single time and roughly 8.2% taken by the ten largest. What was sequenced was blood. The origin of the receptors is a woman younger than 30 in good health. Each CDR3 is given without its conserved first and last residue. Fields, in order: J gene, V gene, CDR3 protein.

TRBJ2-7 TRBV3-1 ASSRNGATYEQY
TRBJ2-1 TRBV15 ATSSGRPLNNEQF
TRBJ2-7 TRBV14 ASSPILAGAYNEQY
TRBJ2-5 TRBV13 ASSRRLAGVGETQY
TRBJ1-4 TRBV6-1 ASSEYSHEKLF
TRBJ1-2 TRBV20-1 SASEGLYGYT
TRBJ2-1 TRBV18 ASSPRFASGGALPYNEQF
TRBJ2-1 TRBV19 ASSIHSRDINVDEQF
TRBJ2-7 TRBV7-9 ASTRDYEQY
TRBJ2-7 TRBV29-1 SVKIQGVTYEQY
TRBJ2-7 TRBV19 ASGDSLYEQY
TRBJ2-2 TRBV29-1 SYSRGGDTGELF
TRBJ1-1 TRBV6-6 ASTHGQRENTEAF
TRBJ2-5 TRBV7-8 ASSLMQGPQETQY
- TRBV11-2 ASSLEIAPTHNEQY
TRBJ2-1 TRBV5-5 ASSLWPAGAYNNEQF
TRBJ2-1 TRBV4-1 ASSRTSGLYLGNEQF
TRBJ2-3 TRBV7-2 ASSLGSGRADTQY
TRBJ2-1 TRBV14 ASSPTGSFYNEQF
TRBJ2-4 TRBV7-9 ASSPGTSGGAYRGNIQY
TRBJ1-1 TRBV29-1 GVARRVATEAF
TRBJ2-1 TRBV12-3/TRBV12-4 ASSPTPPSGGHNEQF
TRBJ2-7 TRBV7-9 ASSPQDSKQEQY
TRBJ1-4 TRBV15 ATSRDREGNEKLF
TRBJ2-7 TRBV2 ASHNLAAGGLSYEQY
TRBJ2-1 TRBV29-1 SVERGGGPASSYNEQF
TRBJ2-3 TRBV6-1 ASSPPPKGLSSSTDTQY
TRBJ2-1 TRBV11-3 ASSLGKRGISYNEQF
TRBJ2-5 TRBV12-3/TRBV12-4 ASRRGGLARETQY
TRBJ2-1 TRBV7-2 ASRPRGGGNNEQF
TRBJ1-5 TRBV12-3/TRBV12-4 ASSLVGTGGYQPQH
TRBJ1-2 TRBV20-1 SAREAGILNYGYT
TRBJ2-7 TRBV20-1 SAYTGGTYNEQY
TRBJ2-3 TRBV11-2 ASSLAVSLLPSTQY
TRBJ2-1 TRBV7-2 ASSPEAGFPDQYNEQF
TRBJ1-2 TRBV12-3/TRBV12-4 ASSLQAGLRGYT
TRBJ2-1 TRBV10-3 AISESGGDSSYNEQF
TRBJ2-6 TRBV7-2 ASSLVIGSGANVLT
TRBJ2-7 TRBV11-2 ASSSNRGGVYEQY
TRBJ2-5 TRBV12-3/TRBV12-4 ASSFVTGEETQY
TRBJ2-4 TRBV15 ATSRWTENIQY
TRBJ1-1 TRBV29-1 SVASSEAEVF
TRBJ2-3 TRBV28 ASSSTGEADTQY
TRBJ1-1 TRBV20-1 SASDRWDTEAF
TRBJ1-2 TRBV5-6 ASSHRRGAHYGYT
TRBJ1-4 TRBV4-2 ASSQYRGKLF
TRBJ2-1 TRBV4-2 ASSRAGEVDNEQF
TRBJ1-4 TRBV6-5 ASSLRRHSNEKLF